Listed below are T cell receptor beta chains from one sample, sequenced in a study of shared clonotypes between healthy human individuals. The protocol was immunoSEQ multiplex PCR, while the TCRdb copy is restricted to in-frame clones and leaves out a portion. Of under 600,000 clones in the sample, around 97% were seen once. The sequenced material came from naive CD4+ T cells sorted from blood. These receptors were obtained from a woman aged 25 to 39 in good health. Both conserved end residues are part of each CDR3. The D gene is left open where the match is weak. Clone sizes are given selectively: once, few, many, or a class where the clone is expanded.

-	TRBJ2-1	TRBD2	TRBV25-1	CASRGTSGRRGEQFF	TGTGCCAGCCGAGGGACTAGCGGGAGAAGGGGTGAGCAGTTCTTC
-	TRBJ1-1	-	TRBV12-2	CASPDSYPGQVNTEAFF	TGTGCAAGTCCCGACTCATATCCGGGACAGGTGAACACTGAAGCTTTCTTT
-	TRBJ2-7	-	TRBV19	CASKRSGRSYEQYF	TGTGCCAGTAAGCGAAGCGGGCGGTCCTACGAGCAGTACTTC
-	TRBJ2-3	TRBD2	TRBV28	CASRREGPSTDTQYF	TGTGCCAGCAGAAGGGAGGGCCCGAGCACAGATACGCAGTATTTT
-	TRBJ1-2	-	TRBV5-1	CASSVGDIDYGYTF	TGCGCCAGCAGCGTAGGGGACATAGACTATGGCTACACCTTC
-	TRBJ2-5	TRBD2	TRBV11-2	CASSPRTQAGSQYF	TGTGCCAGCAGCCCAAGGACGCAAGCGGGGTCCCAGTACTTC
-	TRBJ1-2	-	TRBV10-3	CAIKSSGYGYTF	TGTGCCATCAAGAGTTCAGGCTATGGCTACACCTTC
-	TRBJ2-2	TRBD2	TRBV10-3	CAIRATSGSDTGELFF	TGTGCCATCAGGGCGACTAGCGGGAGCGACACCGGGGAGCTGTTTTTT
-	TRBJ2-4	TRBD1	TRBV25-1	CASSEWTGENIQYF	TGTGCCAGCAGTGAATGGACAGGGGAAAACATTCAGTACTTC
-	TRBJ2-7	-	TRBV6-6	CASSYGRGSYEQYF	TGTGCCAGCAGTTACGGCAGGGGCTCCTACGAGCAGTACTTC
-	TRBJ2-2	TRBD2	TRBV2	CASSTRTSGIGELFF	TGTGCCAGCAGTACCAGGACTAGCGGGATTGGGGAGCTGTTTTTT
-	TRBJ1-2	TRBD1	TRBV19	CASSDRGIGGYTF	TGTGCCAGTAGTGACAGGGGGATAGGAGGCTACACCTTC
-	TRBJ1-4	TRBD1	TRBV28	CASSPGTGGALGEKLFF	TGTGCCAGCAGCCCCGGGACAGGGGGCGCTTTGGGTGAAAAACTGTTTTTT
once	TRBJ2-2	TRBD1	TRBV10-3	CAISESTGTGNTGELFF	TGTGCCATCAGTGAGTCGACGGGGACAGGGAACACCGGGGAGCTGTTTTTT
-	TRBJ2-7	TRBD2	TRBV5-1	CASSLVASGINSYEQYF	TGCGCCAGCAGCTTGGTGGCTAGCGGGATAAACTCCTACGAGCAGTACTTC
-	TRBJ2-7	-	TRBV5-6	CASSRLRPEQYF	TGTGCCAGCAGCCGGTTGCGCCCCGAGCAGTACTTC
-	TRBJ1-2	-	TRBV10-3	CAISESTGAGGGYGYTF	TGTGCCATCAGTGAGTCAACAGGTGCCGGGGGCGGCTATGGCTACACCTTC
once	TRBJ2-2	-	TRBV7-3	CASSLSGAGTGELFF	TGTGCCAGCAGCTTAAGCGGAGCCGGCACCGGGGAGCTGTTTTTT
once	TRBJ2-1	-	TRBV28	CASSLLPADSYNEQFF	TGTGCCAGCAGTTTATTACCAGCGGACTCCTACAATGAGCAGTTCTTC
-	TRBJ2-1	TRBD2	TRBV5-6	CASSILAGGPNEQFF	TGTGCCAGCAGCATCCTAGCGGGAGGGCCGAATGAGCAGTTCTTC
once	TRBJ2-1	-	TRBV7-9	CASSLTAYNEQFF	TGTGCCAGCAGCTTAACAGCTTACAATGAGCAGTTCTTC
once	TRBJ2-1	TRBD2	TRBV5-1	CASSLGPLAGINNEQFF	TGCGCCAGCAGCTTGGGCCCGCTAGCGGGTATAAACAATGAGCAGTTCTTC
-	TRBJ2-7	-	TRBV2	CASRGLSYEQYF	TGTGCCAGCAGGGGATTATCCTACGAGCAGTACTTC
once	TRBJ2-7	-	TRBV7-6	CASSLGRGSYEQYF	TGTGCCAGCAGCTTAGGCCGCGGCTCCTACGAGCAGTACTTC
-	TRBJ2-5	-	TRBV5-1	CASRTGETQYF	TGCGCCAGCAGAACTGGGGAGACCCAGTACTTC
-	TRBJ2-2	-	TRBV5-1	CALELGSNTGELFF	TGCGCCCTGGAACTAGGTTCGAACACCGGGGAGCTGTTTTTT
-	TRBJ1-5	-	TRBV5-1	CASSFSENQPQHF	TGCGCCAGCAGCTTCAGCGAAAATCAGCCCCAGCATTTT
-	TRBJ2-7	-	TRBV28	CASSRRGGIYEQYF	TGTGCCAGCAGCCGACGGGGCGGGATCTACGAGCAGTACTTC
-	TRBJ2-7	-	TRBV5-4	CASSFRGADEQYF	TGTGCCAGCAGCTTTCGGGGTGCCGACGAGCAGTACTTC
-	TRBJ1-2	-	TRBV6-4	CASSDYATGRNYGYTF	TGTGCCAGCAGTGACTATGCGACAGGTCGAAACTATGGCTACACCTTC
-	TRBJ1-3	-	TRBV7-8	CASSLRQGNTIYF	TGTGCCAGCAGCTTAAGACAGGGAAACACCATATATTTT
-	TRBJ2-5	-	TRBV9	CASSLSSQETQYF	TGTGCCAGCAGCTTGAGCTCGCAAGAGACCCAGTACTTC
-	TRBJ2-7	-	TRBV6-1	CASSVEGRGFEQYF	TGTGCCAGCAGTGTGGAGGGAAGAGGGTTCGAGCAGTACTTC
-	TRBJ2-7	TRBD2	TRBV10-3	CATAATLGTSPNEQYF	TGTGCCACCGCAGCTACACTCGGGACTAGCCCCAACGAGCAGTACTTC
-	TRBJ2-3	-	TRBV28	CASSLSGQGRTDTQYF	TGTGCCAGCAGTTTATCGGGGCAGGGGAGAACAGATACGCAGTATTTT
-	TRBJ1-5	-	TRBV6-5	CASSLRPYSNQPQHF	TGTGCCAGCAGTTTGCGACCATATAGCAATCAGCCCCAGCATTTT
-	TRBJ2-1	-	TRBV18	CASSPTLGNSEYNEQFF	TGTGCCAGCTCACCGACCTTGGGGAATAGCGAGTACAATGAGCAGTTCTTC
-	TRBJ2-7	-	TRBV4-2	CASSQRVGGPYEQYF	TGTGCCAGCAGCCAGCGGGTAGGGGGACCCTACGAGCAGTACTTC
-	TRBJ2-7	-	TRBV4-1	CASSQDGQGDPYEQYF	TGCGCCAGCAGCCAAGATGGGCAGGGAGACCCCTACGAGCAGTACTTC
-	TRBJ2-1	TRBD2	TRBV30	CAWSSLSLAADEQFF	TGTGCCTGGAGTAGCCTATCGCTAGCGGCCGATGAGCAGTTCTTC
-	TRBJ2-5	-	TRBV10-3	CAISGLPQQTQYF	TGTGCCATCAGTGGCCTACCCCAGCAGACCCAGTACTTC
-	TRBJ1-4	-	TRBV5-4	CASSFYATNEKLFF	TGTGCCAGCAGCTTTTATGCAACTAATGAAAAACTGTTTTTT
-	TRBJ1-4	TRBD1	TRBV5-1	CASRPSTGSDEKLFF	TGCGCCAGCAGACCCTCGACAGGGTCCGATGAAAAACTGTTTTTT
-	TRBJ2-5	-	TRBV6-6	CASSYMAGQETQYF	TGTGCCAGCAGTTACATGGCGGGTCAAGAGACCCAGTACTTC
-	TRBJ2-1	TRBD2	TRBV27	CASSPGREGSHNEQFF	TGTGCCAGCAGCCCTGGGCGGGAGGGAAGCCACAATGAGCAGTTCTTC
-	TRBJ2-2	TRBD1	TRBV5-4	CASSLFGTATGELFF	TGTGCCAGCAGCTTATTCGGGACAGCGACCGGGGAGCTGTTTTTT
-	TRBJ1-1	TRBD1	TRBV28	CAGRRDRVNTEAFF	TGTGCCGGAAGACGGGACAGGGTGAACACTGAAGCTTTCTTT
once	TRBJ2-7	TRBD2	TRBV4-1	CASSSTSYLAASYEQYF	TGCGCCAGCAGCTCCACCTCGTACCTAGCGGCCTCCTACGAGCAGTACTTC
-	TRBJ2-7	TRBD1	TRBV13	CASSSGTGGAEQYF	TGTGCCAGCAGCTCCGGGACAGGGGGCGCCGAGCAGTACTTC
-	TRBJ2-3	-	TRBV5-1	CASSLTTGTSTDTQYF	TGCGCCAGCAGCCTCACGACAGGGACTAGCACAGATACGCAGTATTTT
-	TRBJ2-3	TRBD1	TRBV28	CASSQGQGTDTQYF	TGTGCCAGCAGTCAAGGACAGGGCACAGATACGCAGTATTTT
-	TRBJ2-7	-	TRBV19	CASSLSRETSEQYF	TGTGCCAGTAGTCTCTCACGGGAGACCTCCGAGCAGTACTTC
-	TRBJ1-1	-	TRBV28	CASRSAGNTEAFF	TGTGCCAGCAGGTCGGCCGGCAACACTGAAGCTTTCTTT
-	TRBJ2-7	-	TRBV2	CASSDRAKQYF	TGTGCCAGCAGTGACCGGGCCAAGCAGTACTTC
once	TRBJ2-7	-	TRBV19	CASSDRSYEQYF	TGTGCCAGTAGTGACAGGTCCTACGAGCAGTACTTC
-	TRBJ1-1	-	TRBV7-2	CASSSATGRNTEAFF	TGTGCCAGCAGCTCAGCGACAGGAAGGAACACTGAAGCTTTCTTT
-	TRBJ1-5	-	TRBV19	CASSIGGIVHQPQHF	TGTGCCAGTAGTATAGGGGGGATCGTCCATCAGCCCCAGCATTTT
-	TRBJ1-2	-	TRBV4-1	CASSKDRKNYGYTF	TGCGCCAGCAGCAAGGACCGGAAAAACTATGGCTACACCTTC
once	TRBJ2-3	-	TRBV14	CASSPWTNTDTQYF	TGTGCCAGCAGCCCCTGGACTAACACAGATACGCAGTATTTT